Included here is one T cell receptor (beta chain) sequence, with context. The data are from a study of control samples from healthy donors and cancer patients. CDR1 and CDR2 (germline): SEHNR, FQNEAQ (reference sequence). The V gene lost 0 bases and the J gene lost 7 bases, with 16 bases spanning the gap. The length of the CDR3 is 16 residues. Libraries were prepared by immunoSEQ multiplex PCR; TCRdb keeps only in-frame clonotypes and omits some of them. The sample lists 70,000 to 80,000 clones; roughly 89% were seen once. This chain uses TRBV7-9 with TRBJ2-1; D uncertain. Sequencing used PBMCs. The clonotype comes from a woman aged 55-69 years with head and neck cancer. The CDR3 DNA follows: TGTGCCAGCAGCTTAGCGTCGGCACCGTTGGGGAATGAGCAGTTCTTC. This translates into CASSLASAPLGNEQFF.